These 22 T cell receptor beta chains were sequenced from one sample in a study of T cells after yellow fever vaccination. TCRdb re-analysed the 5' RACE reads in MiXCR, keeping a single row per CDR3 protein. This repertoire shows 300,000 or so distinct CDR3 sequences, approximately 12% found once; its top ten account for 0.4% to 0.55%. The material was CD4+ T cells sorted from PBMCs, obtained 45 days after the yellow fever booster vaccination. The receptor source for this set is a man aged 25-40 years who received the YFV17D yellow fever vaccine.

This clonotype was observed a few times. This chain uses TRBV5-6 with TRBJ2-3; D uncertain. This CDR3 is 15 amino acids long. The V and J ends lost 1 base and 0 bases respectively, with 9 bases between them. Germline CDR1 is SGHDT and CDR2 is YYEEEE. CDR3 coding DNA: TGTGCCAGCAGCTTGACCCCCACGAGCACAGATACGCAGTATTTT. Translating gives CASSLTPTSTDTQYF.

CDR3 bases: TGTGCCAGCAGCCAAGACCCGGGGGCGATAGATACGCAGTATTTT. Amino acids: CASSQDPGAIDTQYF. The chain joins TRBV4-2 to TRBJ2-3; D possibly matches TRBD1 or TRBD2 (6 bases each). CDR3 length: 15 amino acids. Germline V gives CDR1 LGHNA, CDR2 YNFKEQ. Trimming removed 0 bases from V and 5 bases from J, with 12 bases in between.

The V gene is TRBV10-1, the J gene TRBJ2-1; 10 bases agree with TRBD2. V lost 5 bases and J lost 7; bases outside the gene matches: 17. The CDR3 is 18 amino acids. Germline CDR1 WNHNN, CDR2 SYGVQD (reference sequence). The CDR3 DNA is TGCGCCAGCAGTCCCGAGGGAGATAGCGGGAGGCCCTGGAATGAGCAGTTCTTC. Its protein product is CASSPEGDSGRPWNEQFF.

The chain couples TRBV19 to TRBJ1-1, with a weak D call TRBD1 (6 bases). The V end was cut by 4 bases, the J end by 7 bases, with 16 bases between. Germline CDR1 reads LNHDA; CDR2 reads SQIVND (reference sequence). The CDR3 totals 14 residues. CDR3 in amino acids: CASSRGQGRGEAFF. The CDR3 DNA reads as TGTGCCAGTAGTAGAGGCCAGGGGCGCGGTGAAGCTTTCTTT.

This clonotype was observed a handful of times. The rearrangement uses TRBV4-1 and TRBJ2-7; 10 positions match TRBD2. The CDR3 totals 15 residues. The V segment lost 2 bases and the J segment 4 bases; nucleotides outside the gene matches: 5. Germline CDR1 and CDR2: MGHRA and YSYEKL. CDR3 sequence: CASSQPGLASYEQYF. The CDR3 DNA is TGCGCCAGCAGCCAACCGGGACTAGCGAGTTACGAGCAGTACTTC.

The chain links TRBV10-3 to TRBJ2-5; 9 nucleotides match TRBD1. CDR1 and CDR2 from the germline V gene are ENHRY and SYGVKD. CDR3 size: 17 residues. After removal of 5 bases from V and 1 base from J, the junction contained 11 bases not matched to a gene. CDR3 residues: CAISPGQGRGAQETQYF. CDR3 DNA sequence: TGTGCCATCAGTCCGGGACAGGGTCGGGGGGCCCAAGAGACCCAGTACTTC.

The CDR3 bases are TGTGCCAGCAGTTATACTAGCGGAACCTACGAGCAGTACTTC. Amino acids: CASSYTSGTYEQYF. This sequence joins TRBV6-5 and TRBJ2-7; the match to TRBD2 covers 8 bases. CDR3 length: 14 residues. Per germline, CDR1 MNHEY and CDR2 SVGAGI. V gave up 3 bases and J gave up 2 bases; unmatched junction bases: 3.

This clonotype turned up a few times. The chain couples TRBV5-1 to TRBJ2-7; 11 bases match TRBD2. In germline, CDR1 is SGHRS, CDR2 YFSETQ. The CDR3 is 15 residues long. V gave up 9 bases and J gave up 4 bases; unmatched junction bases: 12. In nucleotides, the CDR3 is TGCGCCACGTCAAGGGGGACTAGCGGATCTTACGAGCAGTACTTC. Protein: CATSRGTSGSYEQYF.

The rearrangement uses TRBV5-1 and TRBJ2-3; unclear D gene. V lost 0 bases to trimming and J lost 6 bases, with 11 bases between them. This CDR3 is built from 14 residues. The V gene's germline CDR1 is SGHRS and CDR2 YFSETQ. This CDR3 reads CASSLALGFDTQYF. The CDR3 nucleotides read TGCGCCAGCAGCTTGGCCCTGGGTTTCGATACGCAGTATTTT.

The gene calls are TRBV4-3 and TRBJ2-7; D unresolved. CDR3 length: 16 residues. CDR1 is LGHNA, CDR2 YSLEER, per germline. The V gene lost 1 base and the J gene lost 3 bases, with 16 bases spanning the gap. The CDR3 bases are TGCGCCAGCAGCCAAGTGTCAGCCAGGAACTACTACGAGCAGTACTTC. This sequence encodes CASSQVSARNYYEQYF.

The rearrangement uses TRBV10-3 and TRBJ2-5; TRBD2 matches at 9 bases. The CDR3 runs to 14 residues. CDR1 is ENHRY, CDR2 SYGVKD, per germline. V lost 4 bases, J lost 5 bases, and 5 bases stayed unmatched. The CDR3 bases are TGTGCCATCAGTGCGGGGACTAGCAGTGAGACCCAGTACTTC. Translated, it gives CAISAGTSSETQYF.

This clonotype was observed a handful of times. The V gene is TRBV7-2, the J gene TRBJ2-5, with 13 bases matching TRBD2. This CDR3 contains 17 residues. The junction had 9 bases not matched to a gene; V was cut back by 2 bases and J by 6 bases. Germline V gene lookup returns CDR1 SGHTA and CDR2 FQGNSA. CDR3 nucleotide sequence: TGTGCCAGCAGCTTATCGAGACTAGCGGGAGGATGGAAGACCCAGTACTTC. Amino acids: CASSLSRLAGGWKTQYF.

This clonotype was recorded a few times. The chain combines TRBV7-9 with TRBJ1-1; a weak D match, TRBD1 (5 bases). The CDR3 is 17 amino acids. Trimming removed 6 bases at V and 4 bases at J, with 24 bases between. Per germline, CDR1 SEHNR and CDR2 FQNEAQ (reference sequence). The CDR3 loop is CASRRPSTSRQGTEAFF. CDR3 DNA sequence: TGTGCCAGCAGGCGGCCTAGTACTTCCCGGCAGGGCACTGAAGCTTTCTTT.

J is TRBJ2-5 and V is TRBV25-1; unclear D gene. Germline CDR1 and CDR2: MGHDK and SYGVNS. With 3 bases removed from V and 9 bases from J, the gap between germline ends came to 17 bases. The CDR3 sequence is 14 residues long. CDR3 in amino acids: CASSDADIIEAQYF. For the CDR3, the DNA is TGTGCCAGCAGTGACGCAGACATAATTGAGGCCCAGTACTTC.

This clonotype was found a few times. The CDR3 bases are TGTGCCAGCAGCGAGGGGTATAAGAACACCGGGGAGCTGTTTTTT. It yields the protein CASSEGYKNTGELFF. The chain carries TRBV27 and TRBJ2-2; D possibly uses TRBD1 or TRBD2 (5 bases each). Per germline, CDR1 MNHEY and CDR2 SMNVEV (reference sequence). This CDR3 spans 15 amino acids. V lost 6 bases to trimming and J lost 1 base, with 12 bases between them.

This clonotype was observed a handful of times. This chain uses TRBV6-5 with TRBJ2-1, with 12 nucleotides matching TRBD1. Germline V CDR1 and CDR2: MNHEY, SVGAGI. The CDR3 spans 16 residues. V dropped 4 bases and J dropped 3; count of bases not matched to a gene: 4. DNA for the CDR3: TGTGCCAGCAGTTCCCGGGACAGGGGGCTCTACAATGAGCAGTTCTTC. Residues: CASSSRDRGLYNEQFF.

This clonotype was counted between two and nine times. V and J are TRBV9 and TRBJ2-7, with D possibly TRBD2 on 6 matching bases. This CDR3 is 16 amino acids long. Trimming removed 4 bases at V and 3 bases at J, with 20 bases between. Looked up from germline, CDR1 is SGDLS and CDR2 is YYNGEE. CDR3 region: CASSPHGYRGGYEQYF. The CDR3 DNA is TGTGCCAGCAGCCCGCACGGCTATAGGGGAGGCTACGAGCAGTACTTC.

This clonotype appeared many times. This sequence joins TRBV12-3 or TRBV12-4 and TRBJ2-1; tentatively, D is TRBD2 (6 bases). The V and J ends lost 3 bases and 8 bases respectively, with 14 bases between them. The CDR3 is 14 amino acids. The CDR3 protein is CASSLGGKVDEQFF. The DNA of the CDR3 is TGTGCCAGCAGTTTGGGCGGGAAGGTGGATGAGCAGTTCTTC.

The chain is built from TRBV18 and TRBJ2-7; TRBD1 matches at 7 bases. The V gene end was trimmed by 1 base and the J gene end by 5 bases; junction bases not matched to a gene: 5. CDR1 KGHSH and CDR2 LQKENI come from the germline V gene. This CDR3 has 14 residues. CDR3 loop: CASSPRQGRNEQYF. The CDR3 DNA follows: TGTGCCAGCTCACCACGACAGGGAAGGAACGAGCAGTACTTC.

V and J are TRBV20-1 and TRBJ2-3; TRBD2 matches 10 bases. V lost 3 bases to trimming and J lost 5 bases; unmatched junction nucleotides: 11. From germline, CDR1 is DFQATT and CDR2 SNEGSKA (reference sequence). The CDR3 has 16 residues. CDR3 loop: CSASSTGLATRDTQYF. CDR3 bases: TGCAGTGCTAGTTCTACGGGACTAGCGACGCGAGATACGCAGTATTTT.

Only a few counts were recorded for this clonotype. V gene TRBV5-6 combines with J gene TRBJ2-6, with 7 nucleotides matching TRBD1. The CDR3 consists of 14 residues. Germline CDR1 SGHDT, CDR2 YYEEEE. With V trimmed by 4 bases and J by 12 bases, 10 bases remained unmatched. The CDR3 spells CASSNRGRSFVLTF. In DNA form, the CDR3 reads TGTGCCAGCAGCAACAGGGGCCGGAGTTTCGTCCTGACTTTC.

This clonotype was picked up a small number of times. This chain joins TRBV3-1 and TRBJ2-2; the D is unclear. Germline V gives CDR1 LGHDT, CDR2 YNNKEL (reference sequence). The CDR3 loop spans 15 amino acids. V lost 4 bases, J lost 1 base, and 10 bases lay in between. As DNA, the CDR3 is TGTGCCAGCAGCCGGGCAGCTCTGAACACCGGGGAGCTGTTTTTT. Translation gives CASSRAALNTGELFF. Complete variable domain (other parts from reference TRBV3-1 and TRBJ2-2): DTAVSQTPKYLVTQMGNDKSIKCEQNLGHDTMYWYKQDSKKFLKIMFSYNNKELIINETVPNRFSPKSPDKAHLNLHINSLELGDSAVYFCASSRAALNTGELFFGEGSRLTVL.